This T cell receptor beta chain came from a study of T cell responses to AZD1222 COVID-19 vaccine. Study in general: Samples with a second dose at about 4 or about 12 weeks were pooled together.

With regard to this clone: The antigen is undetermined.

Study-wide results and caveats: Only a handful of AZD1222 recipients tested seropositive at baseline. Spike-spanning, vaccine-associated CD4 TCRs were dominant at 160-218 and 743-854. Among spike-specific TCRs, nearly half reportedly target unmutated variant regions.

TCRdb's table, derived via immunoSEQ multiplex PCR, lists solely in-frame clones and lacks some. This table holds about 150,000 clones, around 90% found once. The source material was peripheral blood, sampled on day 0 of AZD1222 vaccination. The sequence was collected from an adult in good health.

CDR3 sequence reads: CASSLGPELFF. The CDR3 DNA reads TGTGCCAGCAGTTTGGGTCCGGAACTGTTTTTT. This sequence joins TRBV12-3 or TRBV12-4 and TRBJ2-2; the D is unclear. The V gene lost 3 bases and the J gene lost 14 bases, with 10 bases spanning the gap. This CDR3 has 11 residues.